This T cell receptor (beta chain) was captured in a study of blood T cells in healthy people across ages. A sample-barcoded 5' primer and a J-beta primer mix were used in a second PCR of roughly 6 to 12 cycles. TCRdb re-analysed the 5' RACE reads in MiXCR, keeping a single row per CDR3 protein. Here the sample spans about 930,000 distinct CDR3 sequences, almost 30% being singletons. The germline gives CDR1 LGHDT, CDR2 YNNKEL (reference sequence). The CDR3 runs to 13 residues. Trimming left V 5 bases short and J 4 bases short, with 11 bases between. The same data also went into a second study, on T cells of mothers and their children. That report adds: Each child gave 2.5 million to 3.5 million TCR beta CDR3 reads (each mother, over 8 million).

The rearrangement joins TRBV3-1 to TRBJ1-1, with D unresolved. The sequence was obtained from a middle-aged woman in good health. Sequenced sample: blood. The CDR3 spells CASSGAGITEAFF. Written as DNA, the CDR3 is TGTGCCAGCAGCGGCGCGGGGATCACTGAAGCTTTCTTT.